The 10 T cell receptor beta chains in this list originate from one sample, sequenced in a study of persistence of HIV-infected CD4 T cells. Overlapping HIV-1 Gag 15-mer peptides at 1 ug per peptide per mL were used. Sorted nonresponding memory CD4+ T cells were CD40L-negative, CD69-negative, CD45RO-high. The libraries were made with immunoSEQ version 4 in survey mode. Assay: immunoSEQ multiplex PCR; the TCRdb copy retains only in-frame clones and omits some. The sample records about 36,000 clones, over 65% being singletons. What these receptors recognize is not known. The sample was cultured CD4+ T cells from PBMCs, taken from a patient who received antiretroviral therapy. These receptors were taken from an adult with HIV. The donor label of this sample is uncertain.

The CDR3 bases are TGTGCCAGCAGCGTAGGGGCAGGGTTCATGAACACTGAAGCTTTCTTT. Residues: CASSVGAGFMNTEAFF. The chain employs TRBV9 and TRBJ1-1; tentative D call: TRBD1 (5 bases). V lost 0 bases and J lost 0, with 12 bases in between. CDR3 length: 16 amino acids. The germline V gene has CDR1 SGDLS and CDR2 YYNGEE.

The CDR3 loop is CASSQNSDSPLHF. For the CDR3, the DNA is TGTGCCAGCAGCCAAAACAGTGATTCACCCCTCCACTTT. The chain has TRBV5-5 and TRBJ1-6, with D unresolved. The V and J ends lost 4 bases and 8 bases respectively, with 10 bases between them. Germline assignment: CDR1 SGHKS and CDR2 YYEKEE (reference sequence). The CDR3 runs to 13 residues.

This chain uses TRBV3-1 (or the pseudogene TRBV3-2) with TRBJ2-4; TRBD2 agrees at 13 bases. This CDR3 spans 17 amino acids. From germline, CDR1 is LGHDT and CDR2 YNNKEL (reference sequence). J was trimmed by 1 base and V by 1 base; bases with no gene match: 1. CDR3 nucleotides: TGTGCCAGCAGCCAAGTGACTAGCGGGGGGGCCAAAAACATTCAGTACTTC. Protein product: CASSQVTSGGAKNIQYF.

V is TRBV28 and J is TRBJ2-1, with 7 bases identical to TRBD2. V was pared by 6 bases and J by 9 bases, with 8 bases of the junction left unmatched. The length of the CDR3 is 13 residues. Germline CDR1 and CDR2: MDHEN and SYDVKM. CDR3 coding DNA: TGTGCCAGCAGGTCCCTATGGGGGGGTGAGCAGTTCTTC. It is translated as CASRSLWGGEQFF.

The chain carries TRBV4-2 and TRBJ2-2; TRBD2 matches at 8 bases. J lost 6 bases, V lost 4 bases, and 7 bases had no gene match. This CDR3 comprises 15 residues. CDR1 is LGHNA and CDR2 is YNFKEQ in the germline V gene. As DNA, the CDR3 is TGTGCCAGCAGCCCCGCAGTAGCGGGGTCCGGGGAGCTGTTTTTT. Translating gives CASSPAVAGSGELFF.

The chain links TRBV7-2 to TRBJ1-3, with D possibly matching TRBD1 (5 bases). This CDR3 spans 15 amino acids. Between the trimmed V and J ends, which lost 5 bases and 3 bases, there was a span of 14 bases. The germline gives CDR1 SGHTA, CDR2 FQGNSA. The CDR3 DNA reads as TGTGCCAGCAGCCCTCGGGGGGGTGGTGGAAACACCATATATTTT. Encoded protein: CASSPRGGGGNTIYF.

The chain has TRBV10-3 and TRBJ1-1; no clear D. The CDR3 has 13 amino acids. V was cut by 0 bases and J by 3 bases, with 5 bases left in between. Germline V gene data show CDR1 as ENHRY and CDR2 as SYGVKD. The CDR3 DNA reads TGTGCCATCAGTGAGTCCTTGGACACTGAAGCTTTCTTT. Translation gives CAISESLDTEAFF.

The V call is TRBV6-1, the J call TRBJ2-7; 8 nucleotides match TRBD2. Trimming took 2 bases from V and 3 from J; bases not matched to a gene: 6. This CDR3 has 15 residues. The germline V gene encodes CDR1 MNHNS and CDR2 SASEGT. The CDR3 region is CASSEKRGGRYEQYF. In DNA form, the CDR3 reads TGTGCCAGCAGTGAAAAACGGGGGGGTCGCTACGAGCAGTACTTC.

The chain links TRBV7-9 to TRBJ2-5, with D possibly being TRBD1 (6 bases). Germline assignment: CDR1 SEHNR and CDR2 FQNEAQ (reference sequence). Trimming left V 2 bases short and J 0 bases short, with 7 bases between. This CDR3 region has 14 residues. The CDR3: CASSLTGYQETQYF. The CDR3 coding sequence is TGTGCCAGCAGCTTAACAGGGTACCAAGAGACCCAGTACTTC.

V usage is TRBV2 and J usage is TRBJ2-3; 12 bases align to TRBD2. This CDR3 has 16 residues. J gave up 6 bases and V 4 bases, and 8 bases lay outside the gene matches. CDR1 and CDR2 (germline): SNHLY, FYNNEI. The CDR3 protein is CASSASSGGATDTQYF. The CDR3 region has the DNA TGTGCCAGCAGTGCGTCTAGCGGGGGGGCGACGGATACGCAGTATTTT. The variable domain in full, with the rest retrieved from reference TRBV2 and TRBJ2-3, is EPEVTQTPSHQVTQMGQEVILRCVPISNHLYFYWYRQILGQKVEFLVSFYNNEISEKSEIFDDQFSVERPDGSNFTLKIRSTKLEDSAMYFCASSASSGGATDTQYFGPGTRLTVL.